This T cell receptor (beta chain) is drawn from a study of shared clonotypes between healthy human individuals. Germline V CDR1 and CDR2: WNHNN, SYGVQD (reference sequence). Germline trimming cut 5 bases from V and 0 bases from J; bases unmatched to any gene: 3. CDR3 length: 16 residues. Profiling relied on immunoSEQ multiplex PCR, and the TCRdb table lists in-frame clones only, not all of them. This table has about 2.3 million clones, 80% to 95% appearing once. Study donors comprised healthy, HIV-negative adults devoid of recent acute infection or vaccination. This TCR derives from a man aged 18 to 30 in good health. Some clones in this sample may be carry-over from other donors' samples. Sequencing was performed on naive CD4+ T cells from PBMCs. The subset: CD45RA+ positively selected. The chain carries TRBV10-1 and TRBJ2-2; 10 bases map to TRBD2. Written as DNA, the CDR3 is TGCGCCAGCAGTAGGACTAGCGGATCGAACACCGGGGAGCTGTTTTTT. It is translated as CASSRTSGSNTGELFF.